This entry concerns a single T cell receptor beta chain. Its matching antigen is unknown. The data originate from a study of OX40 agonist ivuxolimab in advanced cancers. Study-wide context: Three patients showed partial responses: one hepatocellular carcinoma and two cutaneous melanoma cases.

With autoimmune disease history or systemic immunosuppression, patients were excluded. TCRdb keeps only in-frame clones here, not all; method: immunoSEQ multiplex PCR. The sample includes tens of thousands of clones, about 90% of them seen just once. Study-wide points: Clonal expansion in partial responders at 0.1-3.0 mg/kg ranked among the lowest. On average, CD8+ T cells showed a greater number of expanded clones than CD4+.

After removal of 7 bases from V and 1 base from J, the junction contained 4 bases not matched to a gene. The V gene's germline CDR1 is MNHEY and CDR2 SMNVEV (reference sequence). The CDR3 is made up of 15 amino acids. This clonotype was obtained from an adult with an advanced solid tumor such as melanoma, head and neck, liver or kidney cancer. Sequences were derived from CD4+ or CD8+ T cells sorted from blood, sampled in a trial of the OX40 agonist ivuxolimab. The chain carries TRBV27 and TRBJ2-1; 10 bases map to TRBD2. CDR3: CASIRTSGSYNEQFF. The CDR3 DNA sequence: TGTGCCAGCATCCGGACTAGCGGTTCCTACAATGAGCAGTTCTTC.